Listed below are T cell receptor beta chains from one sample, sequenced in a study of radiation and T cells in renal cell carcinoma. Sequencing used immunoSEQ multiplex PCR; TCRdb keeps in-frame clones, though not all of them. The table shows around 170,000 clones, with about 88% occurring only once. The source material was blood, sampled from a patient whose treatment included radiotherapy and nephrectomy. The receptors derive from a woman aged 45-65 years with renal cell carcinoma. CDR3s include the opening cysteine and the closing phenylalanine or tryptophan. A D gene is named only where the DNA matches it firmly. Expanded clones are given a class, and other clones once, few, many or no size at all.

>TRBJ2-5|TRBV14|few|-
TGTGCCAGCAGCCAGGGGGTGAGCGGCCAAGAGACCCAGTACTTC
CASSQGVSGQETQYF
>TRBJ2-1|TRBV4-3|once|TRBD2
TGCGCCAGCAGCCAAGGAGGGAGGGGTGGGTACAATGAGCAGTTCTTC
CASSQGGRGGYNEQFF
>TRBJ1-2|TRBV5-1|few|-
TGCGCCAGCAGCATCACAGGGAACGGCTACACCTTC
CASSITGNGYTF
>TRBJ2-1|TRBV5-1|-|-
TGCGCCAGTGTAAGAACCGGTTACAATGAGCAGTTCTTC
CASVRTGYNEQFF
>TRBJ1-1|TRBV28|-|-
TGTGCCAGCAGTTTAAGACCTCACACTGAAGCTTTCTTT
CASSLRPHTEAFF
>TRBJ1-5|TRBV28|-|-
TGTGCCAGCCGGATTTCCAGCAATCAGCCCCAGCATTTT
CASRISSNQPQHF
>TRBJ2-3|TRBV29-1|-|-
TGCAGCGTTGTGCACAGTTGGACAGATACGCAGTATTTT
CSVVHSWTDTQYF
>TRBJ2-6|TRBV5-8|-|-
TGTGCCAGCAGCTCGGGACACGCTGGGGCCAACGTCCTGACTTTC
CASSSGHAGANVLTF
>TRBJ1-1|TRBV6-5|-|-
TGTGCCAGCAGTTACTCGGGGGGTTTATTCACTGAAGCTTTCTTT
CASSYSGGLFTEAFF
>TRBJ2-3|TRBV5-1|-|-
TGCGCCAGCAGCCCAGACAGTTACGTTCCAGATACGCAGTATTTT
CASSPDSYVPDTQYF
>TRBJ2-1|TRBV7-9|-|-
TGTGCCAGCAGTCTCGACTACAATGAGCAGTTCTTC
CASSLDYNEQFF
>TRBJ1-1|TRBV7-9|-|-
TGTGCCAGCAGCTTTTCCGGGGTCACTGAAGCTTTCTTT
CASSFSGVTEAFF
>TRBJ2-3|TRBV7-2|-|-
TGTGCCAGCAGCGTAAACAGGGTCAGCACAGATACGCAGTATTTT
CASSVNRVSTDTQYF
>TRBJ2-7|TRBV5-4|-|TRBD1
TGTGCCAGCACCCTCGGCGGGACAGGGGGCGGCTACGAGCAGTACTTC
CASTLGGTGGGYEQYF
>TRBJ2-5|TRBV11-2|-|TRBD2
TGTGCCAGCAGCCTAGCGGGGGGCCACCAAGAGACCCAGTACTTC
CASSLAGGHQETQYF
>TRBJ1-6|TRBV11-2|-|TRBD1
TGTGCCAGCAGCTTCGGGGGACAGAATAATTCACCCCTCCACTTT
CASSFGGQNNSPLHF
>TRBJ2-2|TRBV5-1|-|TRBD2
TGCGCCAGCAGCTTGCTAGCGGGGGCCGGGGAGCTGTTTTTT
CASSLLAGAGELFF